This is a list of T cell receptor beta chains from one sample in a study of CD8+ T cells in alopecia areata. Measured with immunoSEQ multiplex PCR; TCRdb has only the in-frame clones, and not every one. The data show under 200,000 clones, approximately 62% seen once. The sequenced sample was CD4+ T cells sorted from blood, obtained at week 24, from a patient treated with tofacitinib. Receptors were obtained from a human donor with alopecia areata. Each CDR3 is given with its conserved first and last residue. D genes are given only for firm matches. Size is omitted from some rows. Given values are once, few, many or a class for expanded clones.

TRBD2	NA	TRBV4-2	TRBJ2-3	CASSQASGGNTDTQYF	TGTGCCAGCAGCCAAGCTTCGGGGGGAAACACAGATACGCAGTATTTT
TRBD1	NA	TRBV5-1	TRBJ1-2	CASSGQEVDYGYTF	TGCGCCAGCAGCGGACAGGAGGTCGACTATGGCTACACCTTC
TRBD2	many	TRBV4-1	TRBJ2-2	CASSRDYQTGELFF	TGCGCCAGCAGCCGGGACTACCAGACCGGGGAGCTGTTTTTT
NA	NA	TRBV29-1	TRBJ1-1	CSVRVQLNTEAFF	TGCAGCGTTAGAGTACAGTTGAACACTGAAGCTTTCTTT
NA	NA	TRBV7-7	TRBJ1-3	CASSPLGLNSGNTIYF	TGTGCTAGCAGCCCCCTAGGGCTCAACTCTGGAAACACCATATATTTT
NA	NA	TRBV25-1	TRBJ2-7	CASSEMTAYEQYF	TGTGCCAGCAGTGAGATGACAGCCTACGAGCAGTACTTC
NA	NA	TRBV11-2	TRBJ2-1	CASSPPRRGRSYNEQFF	TGTGCCAGCAGCCCTCCCCGCAGGGGTCGGTCCTACAATGAGCAGTTCTTC
NA	NA	TRBV30	TRBJ1-3	CAWSGGLAGNTIYF	TGTGCCTGGAGTGGGGGGCTGGCTGGAAACACCATATATTTT
NA	once	TRBV4-2	TRBJ1-5	CASSQGHNGQPQHF	TGTGCCAGCAGCCAAGGACATAACGGTCAGCCCCAGCATTTT
NA	few	TRBV2	TRBJ1-5	CASSERQYQPQHF	TGTGCCAGCAGTGAGAGGCAGTATCAGCCCCAGCATTTT
NA	NA	TRBV5-1	TRBJ2-7	CASSRDSYEQYF	TGCGCCAGCAGCAGAGATTCCTACGAGCAGTACTTC
NA	NA	TRBV9	TRBJ1-6	CASSVEGQAGAPLHF	TGTGCCAGCAGCGTAGAAGGGCAGGCCGGTGCACCCCTCCACTTT
NA	NA	TRBV15	TRBJ1-6	CATSGNVAGGIQAYNSPLHF	TGTGCCACCAGCGGAAACGTTGCAGGCGGGATTCAGGCCTATAATTCACCCCTCCACTTT
NA	NA	TRBV9	TRBJ2-3	CASSGGLGQGADTQYF	TGTGCCAGCAGCGGCGGGTTGGGGCAGGGAGCAGATACGCAGTATTTT
NA	few	TRBV5-1	TRBJ2-5	CASSLEGAQYF	TGCGCCAGCAGCTTAGAGGGGGCCCAGTACTTC
TRBD1	NA	TRBV30	TRBJ1-5	CAWAGQGNQPQHF	TGTGCCTGGGCCGGACAGGGGAACCAGCCCCAGCATTTT
TRBD1	once	TRBV7-2	TRBJ1-2	CASSSYRGLNYGYTF	TGTGCCAGCAGCTCGTACAGGGGGTTGAACTATGGCTACACCTTC
TRBD2	few	TRBV6-6	TRBJ2-3	CASSPASGGADTQYF	TGTGCCAGCAGCCCAGCTAGCGGGGGGGCAGATACGCAGTATTTT
NA	few	TRBV30	TRBJ2-2	CAWRPLDATGELFF	TGTGCCTGGAGGCCATTGGACGCCACCGGGGAGCTGTTTTTT
NA	NA	TRBV5-1	TRBJ2-2	CASSLAPTANTGELFF	TGCGCCAGCAGCTTGGCTCCTACCGCGAACACCGGGGAGCTGTTTTTT
TRBD1	NA	TRBV9	TRBJ1-2	CASSAVVDRGGYTF	TGTGCCAGCAGCGCTGTAGTGGACAGGGGCGGCTACACCTTC
NA	NA	TRBV6-1	TRBJ1-1	CASILTVNTEAFF	TGTGCCAGCATTCTGACAGTGAACACTGAAGCTTTCTTT
NA	NA	TRBV23-1	TRBJ2-5	CASRTGSPETQYF	TGCGCCAGCAGAACAGGGAGCCCGGAGACCCAGTACTTC
NA	NA	TRBV25-1	TRBJ1-4	CASSAPGAPNEKLFF	TGTGCCAGCAGTGCACCAGGGGCCCCTAATGAAAAACTGTTTTTT
NA	few	TRBV15	TRBJ1-2	CATSRDRAATNYGYTF	TGTGCCACCAGCAGAGATCGGGCCGCTACTAACTATGGCTACACCTTC
NA	NA	TRBV9	TRBJ1-5	CDLWSINSNQPQHF	TGTGACTTATGGTCCATTAATAGCAATCAGCCCCAGCATTTT
NA	NA	TRBV5-1	TRBJ2-6	CASSLTTAPSGANVLTF	TGCGCCAGCAGCTTGACGACAGCCCCGAGTGGGGCCAACGTCCTGACTTTC
NA	NA	TRBV5-1	TRBJ2-3	CASSSWHQINTDTQYF	TGCGCCAGCAGCTCTTGGCACCAGATTAACACAGATACGCAGTATTTT
NA	few	TRBV11-2	TRBJ1-2	CASSFIPGNHGYTF	TGTGCCAGCAGCTTTATCCCAGGGAATCATGGCTACACCTTC
NA	NA	TRBV2	TRBJ2-7	CASSVNSYEQYF	TGTGCCAGCAGTGTGAACTCCTACGAGCAGTACTTC
NA	NA	TRBV15	TRBJ2-6	CATSRERDSSSGANVLTF	TGTGCCACCAGCAGAGAGCGGGACAGTTCCTCTGGGGCCAACGTCCTGACTTTC
NA	NA	TRBV9	TRBJ2-5	CASSVAGHGEAQETQYF	TGTGCCAGCAGCGTAGCTGGGCACGGGGAAGCACAAGAGACCCAGTACTTC
NA	NA	TRBV11-3	TRBJ1-6	CASSRAESMSSPLHF	TGTGCCAGCAGCCGGGCAGAGTCGATGAGTTCACCCCTCCACTTT
NA	once	TRBV10-3	TRBJ2-5	CATVGGKGETQYF	TGTGCCACGGTTGGGGGCAAGGGAGAGACCCAGTACTTC
NA	NA	TRBV6-1	TRBJ1-2	CASSEVAKGGYTF	TGTGCCAGCAGTGAAGTGGCAAAGGGAGGCTACACCTTC
TRBD1	NA	TRBV14	TRBJ2-1	CASSHMGQHNEQFF	TGTGCCAGCAGCCATATGGGACAGCACAATGAGCAGTTCTTC
NA	NA	TRBV20-1	TRBJ1-1	CSAREAEAFF	TGCAGTGCTAGAGAAGCTGAAGCTTTCTTT
NA	few	TRBV30	TRBJ1-5	CAWSAGQELNQPQHF	TGTGCCTGGAGTGCCGGGCAGGAGTTAAATCAGCCCCAGCATTTT
NA	NA	TRBV19	TRBJ2-7	CASSILGAGEQYF	TGTGCCAGTAGTATTTTGGGGGCGGGGGAGCAGTACTTC
NA	NA	TRBV5-1	TRBJ2-1	CASSLVTGAYNEQFF	TGCGCCAGCAGCTTGGTAACAGGAGCATACAATGAGCAGTTCTTC
NA	NA	TRBV18	TRBJ2-5	CASSPRQGKETQYF	TGTGCCAGCTCACCGCGGCAGGGCAAAGAGACCCAGTACTTC
NA	NA	TRBV30	TRBJ1-5	CAWSVVGGRGQPQHF	TGTGCCTGGAGTGTAGTAGGGGGGCGAGGTCAGCCCCAGCATTTT
NA	NA	TRBV18	TRBJ2-3	CASSGSDTDTQYF	TGTGCCAGCTCCGGGTCTGACACAGATACGCAGTATTTT
TRBD1	few	TRBV6-1	TRBJ2-7	CASQNGQGYEQYF	TGTGCCAGCCAGAACGGACAGGGCTACGAGCAGTACTTC
NA	NA	TRBV30	TRBJ1-4	CATRGLANEKLFF	TGTGCCACGAGGGGGTTGGCTAATGAAAAACTGTTTTTT
NA	NA	TRBV7-9	TRBJ2-5	CASSPGGRETQYF	TGTGCCAGCAGCCCGGGGGGCCGGGAGACCCAGTACTTC
NA	NA	TRBV29-1	TRBJ1-2	CSVATGNYGYTF	TGCAGCGTTGCAACAGGGAACTATGGCTACACCTTC
NA	few	TRBV29-1	TRBJ2-7	CSVGGHSYEQYF	TGCAGCGTTGGAGGGCACTCCTACGAGCAGTACTTC
NA	NA	TRBV29-1	TRBJ2-7	CSVGGLGTEQYF	TGCAGCGTTGGGGGTCTAGGCACCGAGCAGTACTTC
NA	NA	TRBV5-6	TRBJ1-3	CASSLAAVNTIYF	TGTGCCAGCAGCCTTGCGGCGGTCAACACCATATATTTT
NA	few	TRBV19	TRBJ2-7	CASSTTQPGGYEQYF	TGTGCCAGTAGTACCACCCAACCCGGGGGCTACGAGCAGTACTTC
NA	NA	TRBV25-1	TRBJ2-2	CASSAGLGQANTGELFF	TGTGCCAGCAGCGCGGGGCTAGGGCAGGCGAACACCGGGGAGCTGTTTTTT
NA	NA	TRBV2	TRBJ2-3	CASSEVPDTQYF	TGTGCCAGCAGTGAAGTACCAGATACGCAGTATTTT
NA	few	TRBV6-1	TRBJ1-5	CASSNQGRAQPQHF	TGTGCCAGCAGTAATCAGGGGAGGGCTCAGCCCCAGCATTTT
NA	NA	TRBV13	TRBJ1-1	CASSSRAGMNTEAFF	TGTGCCAGCAGTTCGAGGGCGGGCATGAACACTGAAGCTTTCTTT
NA	few	TRBV15	TRBJ2-4	CATRNPGDVAKNIQYF	TGTGCCACCAGAAACCCGGGAGACGTAGCCAAAAACATTCAGTACTTC
NA	once	TRBV11-3	TRBJ2-7	CASSLVRYEQYF	TGTGCCAGCAGCTTAGTTCGCTACGAGCAGTACTTC
NA	once	TRBV5-1	TRBJ2-2	CASSLVQANTGELFF	TGCGCCAGCAGCTTGGTGCAAGCGAACACCGGGGAGCTGTTTTTT
TRBD1	NA	TRBV7-9	TRBJ2-3	CASSLGRGTGATDTQYF	TGTGCCAGCAGCTTAGGAAGGGGGACAGGGGCGACAGATACGCAGTATTTT
NA	NA	TRBV14	TRBJ2-3	CASSQETGVIDTQYF	TGTGCCAGCAGCCAAGAAACTGGGGTTATAGATACGCAGTATTTT